These T cell receptor beta chains were read from a single sample in a study of blood T cell repertoires in COVID-19. Profiling relied on immunoSEQ multiplex PCR, and the TCRdb table lists in-frame clones only, not all of them. The sample lists some 270,000 clones, approximately 85% occurring once. Sequencing used peripheral blood. Receptor source: an elderly woman with COVID-19, enrolled during active disease. Each CDR3 is given with its conserved first and last residue. The size of a clone is reported for some rows only, either as once, few or many, or as a class for expanded clones.

v_gene: TRBV11-2; len: 13; abundance: -; j_gene: TRBJ1-1; CDR3aa: CASSLTQGYEAFF
v_gene: TRBV7-2; len: 14; abundance: once; j_gene: TRBJ2-3; CDR3aa: CASSLVSQGDTQYF
v_gene: TRBV14; len: 12; abundance: -; j_gene: TRBJ1-3; CDR3aa: CASSQGSTTIYF
v_gene: TRBV7-2; len: 14; abundance: once; j_gene: TRBJ1-1; CDR3aa: CASSFLGGDTEAFF
v_gene: TRBV7-9; len: 12; abundance: -; j_gene: TRBJ1-6; CDR3aa: CASAGGDAPLHF
v_gene: TRBV7-3; len: 19; abundance: -; j_gene: TRBJ2-1; CDR3aa: CASSLRSTSGGALGNEQFF
v_gene: TRBV5-6; len: 14; abundance: -; j_gene: TRBJ1-1; CDR3aa: CASSFLQWNTEAFF
v_gene: TRBV2; len: 13; abundance: -; j_gene: TRBJ1-1; CDR3aa: CASREGAPTQAFF
v_gene: TRBV6-5; len: 13; abundance: -; j_gene: TRBJ2-5; CDR3aa: CASSYSAGETQYF
v_gene: TRBV5-5; len: 17; abundance: -; j_gene: TRBJ1-1; CDR3aa: CASSPDLRQGQDTEAFF
v_gene: TRBV7-2; len: 13; abundance: -; j_gene: TRBJ2-5; CDR3aa: CASSKRGPETQYF